These 19 T cell receptor beta chains were all obtained from the same sample, sequenced in a study of T cells in women clearing cervical HPV infection. Some clones are missing from TCRdb's copy, which holds only in-frame ones; the method was immunoSEQ multiplex PCR. The sample includes about 30,000 clones. The sequencing input was blood buffy coat. The receptors originated from a woman between 18 and 75 years old with a cervical HPV16 infection that either progressed to CIN3+ or cleared (not recorded which).

A word on this clone: From the germline J gene comes the end of the CDR3, since the read stops 3 residues before it. The chain combines TRBV20-1 with TRBJ2-1; 11 bases match TRBD2. The CDR3 loop spans 14 amino acids. CDR1 and CDR2 (germline): DFQATT, SNEGSKA (reference sequence). The ends lost 3 bases at V and 3 bases at J; junction bases unmatched: 1. The covered CDR3 bases are TGCAGTGCTAGCACTAGCGGGAGCTACAATGAG. Translation gives CSASTSGSYNE. Given in full, the CDR3 is CSASTSGSYNEQFF.

A remark on this clone: The CDR3 is cut off 3 residues early in the read; its end comes from the germline J gene. The V call is TRBV7-2, the J call TRBJ2-3; 11 bases match TRBD2. V lost 6 bases and J lost 5; bases outside the gene matches: 7. This CDR3 is 15 amino acids long. Looked up from germline, CDR1 is SGHTA and CDR2 is FQGNSA. Partial CDR3 DNA: TGTGCCAGCAGAACCGCCGGGACTAGCGGAGATACG. Translation: CASRTAGTSGDT. The complete CDR3 protein is CASRTAGTSGDTQYF.

To note about this clone: The read terminates 3 residues ahead of where the CDR3 ends, so the germline J gene completes it. The V call is TRBV7-9, the J call TRBJ1-1; 9 nucleotides align to TRBD1. Germline V CDR1 and CDR2: SEHNR, FQNEAQ (reference sequence). V lost 2 bases, J lost 2 bases, and 3 bases stayed unmatched. The length of the CDR3 is 15 residues. The sequenced CDR3 bases are TGTGCCAGCAGCTTACAGGGACAGGGCAACACTGAA. Translation gives CASSLQGQGNTE. The complete CDR3 reads CASSLQGQGNTEAFF.

About this clone itself: The CDR3 extends 3 residues past the end of the read, so its final part is completed from the germline J gene. The chain couples TRBV7-9 to TRBJ2-2; D ambiguous. The germline V and J ends were trimmed by 1 base and 4 bases, with 7 bases remaining between them. This CDR3 comprises 14 residues. Germline assignment: CDR1 SEHNR and CDR2 FQNEAQ (reference sequence). The CDR3 protein is CASSLEVGTGELFF. The DNA read from the CDR3 is TGTGCCAGCAGCTTAGAGGTTGGCACCGGGGAG.

Concerning this clone itself: The read ends 3 residues shy of where the CDR3 ends; the end is completed using the germline J gene. The chain uses TRBV10-1 and TRBJ2-1, with D hard to call. With 0 bases removed from V and 8 bases from J, the gap between germline ends came to 17 bases. Germline-derived CDR1 and CDR2 are WNHNN and SYGVQD (reference sequence). The CDR3 runs 16 residues. The CDR3 sequence: CASSESASRAKDEQFF. CDR3 DNA (partial): TGCGCCAGCAGTGAGTCTGCCTCAAGGGCTAAGGATGAG.

As concerns this clone: The read halts 3 residues ahead of the CDR3 end, with the missing end drawn from the germline J gene. This sequence joins TRBV29-1 and TRBJ1-2; 11 nucleotides line up with TRBD1. The germline V gene has CDR1 SQVTM and CDR2 ANQGSEA. The CDR3 length is 13 residues. Here the CDR3 reads CSVEFGDRGGYTF. The CDR3 DNA, read in part, is TGCAGCGTTGAGTTTGGGGACAGGGGGGGC.

About this clone: The read ends 3 residues shy of where the CDR3 ends; the end is completed using the germline J gene. The chain is built from TRBV20-1 and TRBJ2-3, with D possibly matching TRBD2 (6 bases). CDR1 is DFQATT and CDR2 is SNEGSKA in the germline V gene (reference sequence). The V and J ends lost 4 bases and 0 bases respectively, with 14 bases between them. The length of the CDR3 is 15 residues. CDR3 DNA (partial): TGCAGTGCTAACACGGGACTTTCTAGCACAGATACG. Residues: CSANTGLSSTDT. The full-length CDR3 reads as CSANTGLSSTDTQYF.

Worth noting for this clone: The CDR3 end falls 3 residues outside the read, so it is completed with the germline J gene. This chain joins TRBV6-1 and TRBJ2-7; the D gene could be TRBD1 or TRBD2 (5 bases each). The V gene's germline CDR1 is MNHNS and CDR2 SASEGT. The V end was cut by 4 bases, the J end by 5 bases, with 6 bases between. This CDR3 has 11 amino acids. The covered CDR3 bases are TGTGCCAGCAGTGGAGGGGACGAG. It specifies CASSGGDE. The entire CDR3 protein reads CASSGGDEQYF.

The CDR3: CASSPGGGEETQYF. The part of the CDR3 DNA that was read is TGCGCCAGCAGCCCCGGAGGGGGCGAAGAGACG. J is TRBJ2-3 and V is TRBV5-1; possible D gene TRBD1, 7 bases. The sequenced fragment ends 3 residues before the CDR3 boundary, so the rest is inferred from the germline J gene. The CDR3 runs 14 residues. Germline V gives CDR1 SGHRS, CDR2 YFSETQ. The full variable domain, completed using reference TRBV5-1 and TRBJ2-3, is KAGVTQTPRYLIKTRGQQVTLSCSPISGHRSVSWYQQTPGQGLQFLFEYFSETQRNKGNFPGRFSGRQFSNSRSEMNVSTLELGDSALYLCASSPGGGEETQYFGPGTRLTVL.

The sequenced CDR3 bases are TGCGCCAGCAGCCTCCGGTCGGGGACCGGGGAG. Its translation: CASSLRSGTGE. The entire CDR3 protein reads CASSLRSGTGELFF. The V gene is TRBV4-1, the J gene TRBJ2-2; TRBD2 is a possible D gene (5 bases). The read comes to an end 3 residues before the CDR3 does, leaving the germline J gene to fill in the end. The CDR3 has 14 residues. The V gene lost 4 bases and the J gene lost 5 bases, with 11 bases spanning the gap. CDR1 is MGHRA, CDR2 YSYEKL, per germline.

A note on this clone: The CDR3 goes on 3 residues after the read ends, and that part is filled in from the germline J gene. V is TRBV19 and J is TRBJ1-2, with a possible D match to TRBD1 (6 bases). Germline V gene data show CDR1 as LNHDA and CDR2 as SQIVND (reference sequence). The CDR3 has 12 amino acids. This chain's CDR3 is CATRGGAEGYTF. CDR3 bases read: TGTGCCACCCGGGGGGGCGCGGAGGGC.

About this clone itself: The sequenced fragment ends 3 residues before the CDR3 boundary, so the rest is inferred from the germline J gene. The chain uses TRBV11-3 and TRBJ2-7; maybe TRBD1 (5 bases). CDR1 and CDR2 (germline): SGHNT, YENEEA. The CDR3 covers 15 residues. V lost 6 bases, J lost 2 bases, and 17 bases lay in between. CDR3 protein: CASSPFEEDTYEQYF. CDR3 DNA, as far as it was read: TGTGCCAGCAGTCCATTTGAAGAGGACACCTACGAG.

A note on this clone: The read ends 3 residues before the CDR3 terminus; that terminus is restored from the germline J gene. V gene TRBV4-2 combines with J gene TRBJ1-4, with no clear D. Germline V gene lookup returns CDR1 LGHNA and CDR2 YNFKEQ. V lost 0 bases, J lost 8 bases, and 7 bases lay in between. This CDR3 comprises 13 residues. The part of the CDR3 DNA that was read is TGTGCCAGCAGCCAAGACCGTTTCGAAAAA. This sequence encodes CASSQDRFEK. The entire CDR3 protein reads CASSQDRFEKLFF.

Points on this clone: The read is 3 residues too short to cover the CDR3 end, so that end is filled in from the germline J gene. The sample carries other DNA sequences with the same CDR3. The V gene is TRBV19, the J gene TRBJ1-3; no clear D gene. V gave up 6 bases and J gave up 0 bases, with 9 bases separating them. This CDR3 has 14 residues. From germline, CDR1 is LNHDA and CDR2 SQIVND (reference sequence). The CDR3 DNA, read in part, is TGTGCCAGTAGCCTACAGAGCTCTGGAAACACC. Amino acids: CASSLQSSGNT. The CDR3 in its entirety is CASSLQSSGNTIYF. The full variable domain, in which reference TRBV19 and TRBJ1-3 provide the parts outside the CDR3, is DGGITQSPKYLFRKEGQNVTLSCEQNLNHDAMYWYRQDPGQGLRLIYYSQIVNDFQKGDIAEGYSVSREKKESFPLTVTSAQKNPTAFYLCASSLQSSGNTIYFGEGSWLTVV.

Details on this clone: The DNA ends 3 residues before the CDR3 does, and the rest of the CDR3 is filled in from the germline J gene. This chain links TRBV20-1 with TRBJ1-3, with TRBD1 matching 8 bases. The V gene end was trimmed by 6 bases and the J gene end by 3 bases; junction bases not matched to a gene: 7. Germline CDR1 DFQATT, CDR2 SNEGSKA (reference sequence). CDR3 size: 14 residues. CDR3 DNA (partial): TGCAGTGCAACAGACAGGGGAAATGGAAACACC. Translated: CSATDRGNGNT. The complete CDR3 reads CSATDRGNGNTIYF.

The CDR3 reads CASRQLAEDNDYTF. The CDR3 DNA, read in part, is TGTGCCAGCAGACAACTAGCGGAGGACAATGAC. J is TRBJ1-2 and V is TRBV18; D perhaps matches TRBD1 (5 bases). The read stops 3 residues short of the end of the CDR3; the missing end is completed from the germline J gene. This CDR3 is 14 amino acids long. Per the germline V gene, CDR1 is KGHSH and CDR2 is LQKENI.

About this clone itself: The sequence runs out 3 residues before the end of the CDR3; the remainder is reconstructed from the germline J gene. V is TRBV6-1 and J is TRBJ1-3; D is unclear. V shed 0 bases and J shed 3 bases, with 9 bases lying between them. CDR1 is MNHNS, CDR2 SASEGT, per germline. The CDR3 consists of 15 residues. The CDR3 is CASSEASAFGNTIYF. The sequenced part of the CDR3 DNA is TGTGCCAGCAGTGAAGCATCAGCGTTTGGAAACACC.

The CDR3 is CASGLTLSGLYEQYF. CDR3 DNA (partial): TGTGCTAGTGGTTTGACACTCAGCGGCCTCTACGAG. V usage is TRBV12-5 and J usage is TRBJ2-7; possibly TRBD2 for D (5 bases). The read halts 3 residues ahead of the CDR3 end, with the missing end drawn from the germline J gene. The CDR3 spans 15 residues. Germline CDR1 LGHNT, CDR2 FRNRAP. Trimming left V 2 bases short and J 3 bases short, with 14 bases between.

Comment on this clone: The read terminates 3 residues ahead of where the CDR3 ends, so the germline J gene completes it. V is TRBV20-1 and J is TRBJ2-1; 16 bases agree with TRBD2. Germline lookup yields CDR1 DFQATT and CDR2 SNEGSKA (reference sequence). J lost 9 bases, V lost 5 bases, and 10 bases had no gene match. The CDR3 length is 16 residues. The covered CDR3 bases are TGCAGTGCTCAGGGACTAGCGGGAGGGCATTGGGGTGAG. Its protein product is CSAQGLAGGHWGE. The complete CDR3 protein is CSAQGLAGGHWGEQFF.